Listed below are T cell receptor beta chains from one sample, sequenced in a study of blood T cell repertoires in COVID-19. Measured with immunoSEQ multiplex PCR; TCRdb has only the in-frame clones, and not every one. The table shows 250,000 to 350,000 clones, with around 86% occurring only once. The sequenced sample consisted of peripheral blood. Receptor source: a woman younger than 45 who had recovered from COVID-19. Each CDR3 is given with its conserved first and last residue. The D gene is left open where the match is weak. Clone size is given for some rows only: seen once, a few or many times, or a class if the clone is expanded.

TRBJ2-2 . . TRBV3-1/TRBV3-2 TGTGCCAGCAGCCAAGATAGTCCAGGGACACCCGGGGAGCTGTTTTTT CASSQDSPGTPGELFF
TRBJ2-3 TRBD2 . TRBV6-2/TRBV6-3 TGTGCCAGCAGTCCCGGGTTCGGGAGGGAAGATACGCAGTATTTT CASSPGFGREDTQYF
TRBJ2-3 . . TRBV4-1 TGCGCCAGCAGCCAAGATCGCGCCAGGGGATCCACAGATACGCAGTATTTT CASSQDRARGSTDTQYF
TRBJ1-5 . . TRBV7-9 TGTGCCAGCAGCTTAGGGGGTCAGGGAAGTCAGCCCCAGCATTTT CASSLGGQGSQPQHF
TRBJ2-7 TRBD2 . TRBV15 TGTGCCACCAGCAGAGATAGGACTAGCGGGGGCAACGAGCAGTACTTC CATSRDRTSGGNEQYF
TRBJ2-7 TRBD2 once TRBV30 TGTGCCCTGGGGGGGGACTCCTACGAGCAGTACTTC CALGGDSYEQYF
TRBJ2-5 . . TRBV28 TGTGCCAGCAGCTCGTCAGGGTTACCGACGGATAAAGAGACCCAGTACTTC CASSSSGLPTDKETQYF
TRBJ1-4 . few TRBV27 TGTGCCAGCAGTTTAGCGCAGACAGGAAAACTGTTTTTT CASSLAQTGKLFF
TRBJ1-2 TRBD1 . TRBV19 TGTGCCAGTAGTACTAGGACAGGGGGCGGATATGGCTACACCTTC CASSTRTGGGYGYTF
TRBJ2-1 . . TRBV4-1 TGCGCCAGCAGCCAAGATCCCCAGGGTTACAATGAGCAGTTCTTC CASSQDPQGYNEQFF
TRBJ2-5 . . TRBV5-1 TGCGCCAGCAGCTTACAGGGCCCAGAAGAGACCCAGTACTTC CASSLQGPEETQYF
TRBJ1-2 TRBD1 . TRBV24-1 TGTGCCACCAGTGATACGGGACAGGCTTATGGCTACACCTTC CATSDTGQAYGYTF
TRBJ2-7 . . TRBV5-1 TGCGCCAGCAGCTTGGGGATTTCGGGTGAGCAGTACTTC CASSLGISGEQYF
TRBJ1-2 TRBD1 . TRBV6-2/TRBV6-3 TGTGCCAGCAGTTTCGACAGGGGGTACACCTTC CASSFDRGYTF
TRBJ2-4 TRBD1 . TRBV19 TGTGCCAGTAGTACACGGGACAGCCAACGGGACATTCAGTACTTC CASSTRDSQRDIQYF
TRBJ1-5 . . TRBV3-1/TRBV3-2 TGTGCCAGCAGCCAAGGCGCGCTTAATCAGCCCCAGCATTTT CASSQGALNQPQHF
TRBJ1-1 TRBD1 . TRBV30 TGTGCCTGGAGCGATGGACAGGCGGCAGCTTTCTTT CAWSDGQAAAFF
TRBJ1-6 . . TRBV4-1 TGCGCCAGCAGCCAAGATCTAACGGGGGGGGTAATACCCCTCCACTTT CASSQDLTGGVIPLHF
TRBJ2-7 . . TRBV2 TGTGCCAGGGGACTGCCCTACGAGCAGTACTTC CARGLPYEQYF
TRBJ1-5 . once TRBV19 TGTGCCAGTATGGAGGACAGATATAGCAATCAGCCCCAGCATTTT CASMEDRYSNQPQHF
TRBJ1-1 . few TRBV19 TGTGCCAGTAGTATAGAGGAGGGGAGGGACACTGAAGCTTTCTTT CASSIEEGRDTEAFF
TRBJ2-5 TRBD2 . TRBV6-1 TGTGCCAGCAGTGGAGCGTGGAGCGGGGGCCAAGAGACCCAGTACTTC CASSGAWSGGQETQYF
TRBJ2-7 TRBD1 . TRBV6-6 TGTGCCAGCATTTTGTCCGGGACAGGGGGATACGAGCAGTACTTC CASILSGTGGYEQYF
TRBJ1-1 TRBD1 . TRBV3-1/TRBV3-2 TGTGCCAGCAGCATGGGGACAGCCATCCCCCGGAGTGAAGCTTTCTTT CASSMGTAIPRSEAFF
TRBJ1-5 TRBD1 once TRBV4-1 TGCGCCAGCAGCCAAGAGGGACAGATCGGTCAGCCCCAGCATTTT CASSQEGQIGQPQHF
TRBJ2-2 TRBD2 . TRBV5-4 TGTGCCAGCAGCTTCCCTCGGGAGGGAAACACCGGGGAGCTGTTTTTT CASSFPREGNTGELFF
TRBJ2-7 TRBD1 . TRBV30 TGTGCCTGGGAGGGACAGGTTCATGGCGAGCAGTACTTC CAWEGQVHGEQYF
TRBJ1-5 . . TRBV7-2 TGTGCCAGCAGCTTAGCAGGACAGAATCAGCCCCAGCATTTT CASSLAGQNQPQHF
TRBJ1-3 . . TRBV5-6 TGTGCCAGCAGCCACAACGCGGGCCTCGTCTCTGGAAACACCATATATTTT CASSHNAGLVSGNTIYF
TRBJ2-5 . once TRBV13 TGTGCCAGCAGTCACACCCGGGCAGGGGAGACCCAGTACTTC CASSHTRAGETQYF
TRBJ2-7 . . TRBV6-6 TGTGCCAGCAGTAAGCCATCAGGAGGCACCTACGAGCAGTACTTC CASSKPSGGTYEQYF
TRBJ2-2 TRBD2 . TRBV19 TGTGCCAGTAGTGTAACTAGCGGGGGGTTCACCGGGGAGCTGTTTTTT CASSVTSGGFTGELFF
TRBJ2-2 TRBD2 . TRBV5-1 TGCGCCAGCAGCTCTGTAGCGGGAGCGGTCACCGGGGAGCTGTTTTTT CASSSVAGAVTGELFF
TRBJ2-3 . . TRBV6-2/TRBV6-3 TGTGCCAGCAGTTACTCGAGAGGCGGTCCTAGCACAGATACGCAGTATTTT CASSYSRGGPSTDTQYF
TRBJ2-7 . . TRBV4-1 TGCGCCAGCAGCCAAGAAGTCTCAGGCGCCTACGAGCAGTACTTC CASSQEVSGAYEQYF
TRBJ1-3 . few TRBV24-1 TGTGCCACCAGTGATTTGGTCGGAGTCACCATATATTTT CATSDLVGVTIYF
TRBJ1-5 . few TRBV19 TGTGCCAGTAGTATAGGGGTCCGGGGAAATCAGCCCCAGCATTTT CASSIGVRGNQPQHF
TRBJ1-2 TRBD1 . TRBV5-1 TGCGCCAGCAGCCCGACAGGGAACTATGGCTACACCTTC CASSPTGNYGYTF
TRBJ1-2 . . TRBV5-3 TGTGCCAGAAGCCTAAATAAGACAGAGAAAGCTAACTATGGCTACACCTTC CARSLNKTEKANYGYTF
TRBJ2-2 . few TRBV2 TGTGCCAGCAGCTCCCTAGAGTCGGAGGGGGAGCTGTTTTTT CASSSLESEGELFF
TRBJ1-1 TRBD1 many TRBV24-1 TGTGCCACCAGGGGGACAGGGAGCGGCTTCGCTGAAGCTTTCTTT CATRGTGSGFAEAFF
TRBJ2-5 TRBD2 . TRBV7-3 TGTGCCAGCAGCCTAACGGGACTAGCGGGAGAGACCCAGTACTTC CASSLTGLAGETQYF
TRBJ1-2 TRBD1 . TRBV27 TGTGCCAGCAGTTTATGGCTCGGGACAGGGGAAGGCTACACCTTC CASSLWLGTGEGYTF
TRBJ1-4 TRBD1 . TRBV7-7 TGTGCTAGCAGCAAGGGGGCCGGGGAAAAACTGTTTTTT CASSKGAGEKLFF
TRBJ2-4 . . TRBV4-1 TGCGCCAGCCTCGGGTCCGCGAACATTCAGTACTTC CASLGSANIQYF
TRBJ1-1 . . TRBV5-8 TGTGCCAGCAGCTTAGGCGGCAGGGTGAACACTGAAGCTTTCTTT CASSLGGRVNTEAFF
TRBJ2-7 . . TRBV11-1 TGTGCCAGCAGCTTAGCGGGCCCCTCCTACGAGCAGTACTTC CASSLAGPSYEQYF
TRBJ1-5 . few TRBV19 TGTGCCAGTAGTTTCCCGGGGGGCCAGCCCCAGCATTTT CASSFPGGQPQHF
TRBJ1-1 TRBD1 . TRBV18 TGTGCCAGCTCTACGAACAGGGGAACTGAAGCTTTCTTT CASSTNRGTEAFF
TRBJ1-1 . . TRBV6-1 TGTGCCAGCAGTGAACATTACACTGAAGCTTTCTTT CASSEHYTEAFF
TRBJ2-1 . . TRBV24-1 TGTGCCACCAGTGATTTGGGTCCTAGCGCCTACAATGAGCAGTTCTTC CATSDLGPSAYNEQFF
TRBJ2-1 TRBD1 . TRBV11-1 TGTGCCAGCAGCTCAGAGACAGGGAACTCCTACAATGAGCAGTTCTTC CASSSETGNSYNEQFF
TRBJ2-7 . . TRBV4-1 TGCGCCAGCAGCCAAGAGGGCTTCCTAGGGGGCTACGAGCAGTACTTC CASSQEGFLGGYEQYF
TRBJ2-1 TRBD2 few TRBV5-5 TGTGCCAGCAGCTATGTACTAGCGGGATCAACGTACAATGAGCAGTTCTTC CASSYVLAGSTYNEQFF
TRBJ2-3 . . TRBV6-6 TGTGCCAGCAGAACTAGGGGGGGGACTGATACGCAGTATTTT CASRTRGGTDTQYF
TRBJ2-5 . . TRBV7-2 TGTGCCAGCAGCCTCGGGCAGGGGTTATTCGTGACCCAGTACTTC CASSLGQGLFVTQYF
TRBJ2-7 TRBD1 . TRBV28 TGTGCCAGCAGTTTATCCGGGACAGGGGGCTCCTACGAGCAGTACTTC CASSLSGTGGSYEQYF
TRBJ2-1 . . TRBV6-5 TGTGCCAGCAGTTACTCAAGACTAGAGAATGAGCAGTTCTTC CASSYSRLENEQFF
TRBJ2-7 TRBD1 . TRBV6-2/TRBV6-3 TGTGCCAGCAGTTACTCGAGGACAGGGTCACAAGAGCAGTACTTC CASSYSRTGSQEQYF